The 13 T cell receptor beta chains below all came from one sample that was sequenced in a study of T cells in Graves' hyperthyroidism and ophthalmopathy. The TCR beta CDR3 regions underwent amplification using RNA transcripts as the source. TCR CDR3 underwent first-round RT-PCR with the HTBI primer set. From the multiplex PCR reads, TCRdb called clonotypes with MiXCR, one entry per CDR3 protein. The sample holds 400,000 to 600,000 distinct CDR3 sequences, under 25% seen once. The sequencing input was blood. Receptors were obtained from a man between 18 and 29 years old with Graves' hyperthyroidism.

CDR3 residues: CASSITGDSNQPQHF. Written as DNA, the CDR3 is TGTGCCAGTAGTATCACGGGGGATAGCAATCAGCCCCAGCATTTT. The chain has TRBV19 and TRBJ1-5; D perhaps matches TRBD1 (5 bases). With 3 bases removed from V and 0 bases from J, the gap between germline ends came to 9 bases. Germline V gives CDR1 LNHDA, CDR2 SQIVND (reference sequence). CDR3 length: 15 amino acids.

The CDR3 sequence is CASRGAGGQDTEAFF. The CDR3, as DNA: TGTGCCAGCAGAGGGGCCGGGGGGCAGGACACTGAAGCTTTCTTT. V and J are TRBV6-1 and TRBJ1-1; tentative D call: TRBD1 (6 bases). This CDR3 has 15 amino acids. V lost 6 bases, J lost 3 bases, and 17 bases lay in between. Germline CDR1 MNHNS, CDR2 SASEGT.

This clonotype has a count of ten or more. The rearrangement uses TRBV7-6 and TRBJ1-5; the D gene is possibly TRBD1 (6 bases). Germline V lookup: CDR1 SGHVS, CDR2 FNYEAQ. The CDR3 is 16 amino acids. V dropped 1 base and J dropped 2 bases, with 12 bases sitting between them. The CDR3 region has the DNA TGTGCCAGCAGCTTAGACGGGGCAGGGGGCAATCAGCCCCAGCATTTT. Protein sequence: CASSLDGAGGNQPQHF.

The sample holds many counts of this clonotype. This chain uses TRBV6-2 or TRBV6-3 with TRBJ1-1; 8 nucleotides agree with TRBD1. The V gene end was trimmed by 6 bases and the J gene end by 0 bases; junction bases not matched to a gene: 9. Germline V gene sequence: CDR1 MNHEY, CDR2 SVGEGT. The CDR3 loop spans 16 amino acids. In DNA, the CDR3 is TGTGCCAGCAGCCCAAGGCCGACAGGGGTGAACACTGAAGCTTTCTTT. Encoded protein: CASSPRPTGVNTEAFF.

The chain uses TRBV6-1 and TRBJ1-1; TRBD1 might be the D (5 bases). V lost 8 bases to trimming and J lost 0 bases, with 13 bases between them. Germline V gene data show CDR1 as MNHNS and CDR2 as SASEGT. The CDR3 loop spans 14 amino acids. This CDR3 reads CASGLGDLNTEAFF. The CDR3 nucleotides are TGTGCCAGCGGGCTAGGGGACCTGAACACTGAAGCTTTCTTT.

This clonotype was seen many times. The chain carries TRBV6-1 and TRBJ2-3; 10 bases map to TRBD2. Per germline, CDR1 MNHNS and CDR2 SASEGT. This CDR3 comprises 15 residues. V trimming: 7 bases; J trimming: 2 bases; junction bases outside the gene matches: 6. CDR3 DNA sequence: TGTGCCAGCACGAAGCGGGGGGGAAACACAGATACGCAGTATTTT. Amino acid sequence: CASTKRGGNTDTQYF.

At least ten counts were recorded for this clonotype. The gene calls are TRBV20-1 and TRBJ1-1; D is undetermined. This CDR3 is 15 amino acids long. V lost 3 bases to trimming and J lost 1 base, with 15 bases between them. CDR1 is DFQATT, CDR2 SNEGSKA, per germline (reference sequence). This CDR3 reads CSASSVSTANTEAFF. In DNA form, the CDR3 reads TGCAGTGCTAGTAGCGTGTCGACGGCGAACACTGAAGCTTTCTTT.

The chain is built from TRBV6-2 or TRBV6-3 and TRBJ1-1; TRBD1 is a possible D gene (5 bases). The CDR3 consists of 16 residues. V shed 3 bases and J shed 11 bases, with 25 bases lying between them. Germline V lookup: CDR1 MNHEY, CDR2 SVGEGT. The CDR3 DNA sequence: TGTGCCAGCAGTTATTCCGGGGCAGACAGCTTCGAGTACGCTTTCTTT. Translated, it gives CASSYSGADSFEYAFF.

Worth noting for this clonotype: A clone one base away is much larger, so this may be a read error. The gene calls are TRBV27 and TRBJ1-5; D gene unclear. The CDR3 has 14 amino acids. Germline CDR1 MNHEY, CDR2 SMNVEV (reference sequence). This chain's CDR3 is CASSSQHSNQPQQF. In nucleotides, the CDR3 is TGTGCCAGCAGTTCCCAGCATAGCAATCAGCCCCAGCAGTTT.

In its sample, this clonotype was seen many times. The V and J genes are TRBV19 and TRBJ1-5; 7 bases agree with TRBD1. CDR3 size: 15 residues. From germline, CDR1 is LNHDA and CDR2 SQIVND (reference sequence). J gave up 1 base and V 3 bases, and 3 bases lay outside the gene matches. Here the CDR3 reads CASSIRGSSNQPQHF. Here the CDR3 DNA reads TGTGCCAGTAGTATCAGGGGGTCCAGCAATCAGCCCCAGCATTTT. Full variable domain (missing parts from reference TRBV19 and TRBJ1-5): DGGITQSPKYLFRKEGQNVTLSCEQNLNHDAMYWYRQDPGQGLRLIYYSQIVNDFQKGDIAEGYSVSREKKESFPLTVTSAQKNPTAFYLCASSIRGSSNQPQHFGDGTRLSIL.

This clonotype was detected many times. This sequence joins TRBV28 and TRBJ1-1, with a weak D call TRBD1 (6 bases). The length of the CDR3 is 13 residues. V lost 5 bases, J lost 5 bases, and 12 bases lay in between. Looked up from germline, CDR1 is MDHEN and CDR2 is SYDVKM. This CDR3 reads CASSQGPGTEAFF. The CDR3 DNA is TGTGCCAGCAGTCAGGGGCCGGGGACTGAAGCTTTCTTT.

This clonotype was seen a few times. The CDR3 sequence: CSVGNSYTGELFF. CDR3 nucleotide sequence: TGCAGCGTTGGCAACAGCTACACCGGGGAGCTGTTTTTT. This chain joins TRBV29-1 and TRBJ2-2; D is uncertain. This CDR3 has 13 amino acids. Germline V gene data show CDR1 as SQVTM and CDR2 as ANQGSEA. The V gene lost 4 bases and the J gene lost 3 bases, with 9 bases spanning the gap.

Ten or more counts support this clonotype. The chain is built from TRBV28 and TRBJ1-1, with D unclear. Trimming cost V 2 bases and J 3 bases, with 4 bases left between them. Germline V gene sequence: CDR1 MDHEN, CDR2 SYDVKM. This CDR3 has 12 residues. The CDR3 is CASSLAHTEAFF. As DNA, the CDR3 is TGTGCCAGCAGTTTAGCACACACTGAAGCTTTCTTT.